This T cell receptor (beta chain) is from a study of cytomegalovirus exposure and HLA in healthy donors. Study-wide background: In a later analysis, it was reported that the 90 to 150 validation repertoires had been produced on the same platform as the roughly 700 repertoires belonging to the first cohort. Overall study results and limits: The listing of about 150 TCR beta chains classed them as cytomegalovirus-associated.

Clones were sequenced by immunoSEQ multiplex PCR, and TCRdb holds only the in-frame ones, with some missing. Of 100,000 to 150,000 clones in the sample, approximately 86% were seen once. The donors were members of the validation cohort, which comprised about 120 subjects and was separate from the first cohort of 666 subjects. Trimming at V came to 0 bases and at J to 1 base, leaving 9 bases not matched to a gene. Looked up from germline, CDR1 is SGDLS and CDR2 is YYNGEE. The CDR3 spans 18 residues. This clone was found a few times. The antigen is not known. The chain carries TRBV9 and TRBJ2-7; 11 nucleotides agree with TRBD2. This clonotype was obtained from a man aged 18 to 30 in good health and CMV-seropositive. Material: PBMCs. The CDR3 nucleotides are TGTGCCAGCAGCGTAGGACTAGCGGGGCCTGGGGCTTCCTACGAGCAGTACTTC. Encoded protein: CASSVGLAGPGASYEQYF.